This T cell receptor beta chain comes out of a study of T-cell memory formation after mild COVID-19. On the study more broadly: The study found TCR clusters largely donor specific. The study, taken as a whole, reports: CD4+ contracting clones were mainly CM and EM; CD8+ ones, EMRA. Clones from the second wave (peaking day 37) had unconfirmed SARS-CoV-2 specificity.

This clonotype turned up a few times. Its antigen remains unknown. MiXCR was run by TCRdb on the 5' RACE reads, yielding one entry per CDR3 protein. The data hold hundreds of thousands of distinct CDR3 sequences, with 16% observed a single time. Source material: PBMCs or a T cell subset sorted from them (not recorded which). This clonotype originated in a man aged 18-30 years who had mild COVID-19 (a few samples of this study predate the infection). Cell type and time point are not known.

The CDR3 DNA is TGCAGCGTTGAAGATACATCCACCCCACACAATGAGCAGTTCTTC. Its translation is CSVEDTSTPHNEQFF. The chain has TRBV29-1 and TRBJ2-1; D is unclear. Germline V gene lookup returns CDR1 SQVTM and CDR2 ANQGSEA. With 0 bases removed from V and 5 bases from J, the gap between germline ends came to 14 bases. The CDR3 has 15 residues.